This TCR beta chain was profiled in a study of shared clonotypes between healthy human individuals. Background on the study: Donors had three CD4 naive, three CD4 memory, two CD8 naive and one CD8 memory plate apiece.

V lost 4 bases, J lost 4 bases, and 9 bases lay in between. This CDR3 comprises 13 residues. In germline, CDR1 is MGHDK, CDR2 SYGVNS. Method: immunoSEQ multiplex PCR; TCRdb's copy keeps in-frame clones and lacks some. The top ten clones hold around 0.13% of a sample with 2 million or so clones, about 95% of them seen once. The sequencing sample was made of naive CD4+ T cells sorted from blood. The subset: CD45RA+ positively selected. This clonotype was sampled from a man aged 18-30 years in good health. This chain links TRBV25-1 with TRBJ2-3; no firm D call. The CDR3 spells CASSVTGADTQYF. The CDR3 DNA reads as TGTGCCAGCAGTGTCACCGGTGCAGATACGCAGTATTTT.